This entry lists 4 T cell receptor beta chains sequenced from one sample in a study of T cell responses to AZD1222 COVID-19 vaccine. The method was immunoSEQ multiplex PCR; TCRdb's version includes in-frame clones alone and lacks a portion of them. The sample holds roughly 120,000 clones, around 89% seen once. This sample comprised peripheral blood, obtained on day 0 of AZD1222 vaccination. These receptors all come from an adult in good health.

J is TRBJ2-7 and V is TRBV5-1, with 8 bases lining up with TRBD2. Germline-derived CDR1 and CDR2 are SGHRS and YFSETQ. V gave up 4 bases and J gave up 1 base; unmatched junction bases: 7. This CDR3 contains 15 residues. CDR3 region: CASSPSGSRSYEQYF. Written as DNA, the CDR3 is TGCGCCAGCAGCCCCAGCGGGAGTCGTTCCTACGAGCAGTACTTC.

This chain joins TRBV18 and TRBJ2-1; 8 bases agree with TRBD1. The CDR3 has 15 residues. Looked up from germline, CDR1 is KGHSH and CDR2 is LQKENI. J gave up 3 bases and V 5 bases, and 6 bases lay outside the gene matches. The DNA for the CDR3 is TGTGCCAGCTCAACGGGACAGGCCATCTACAATGAGCAGTTCTTC. This encodes CASSTGQAIYNEQFF.

The chain couples TRBV5-8 to TRBJ2-3; 9 bases map to TRBD2. The CDR3 runs to 18 residues. Germline CDR1 reads SGHTS; CDR2 reads YDEGEE. The V segment lost 3 bases and the J segment 1 base; nucleotides outside the gene matches: 12. The CDR3 nucleotides read TGTGCCAGCAGCTCTGAGCACCACGGACTAGCGCGCACAGATACGCAGTATTTT. It specifies CASSSEHHGLARTDTQYF.

This clone was observed a handful of times. The rearrangement links TRBV7-8 to TRBJ1-2, with D unclear. The CDR3 spans 14 residues. CDR1 is SGHVS, CDR2 FQNEAQ, per germline. Trimming pared 8 bases from V and 4 bases from J, leaving 17 bases between. This CDR3 is CASGPLGNLYGYTF. The CDR3 region has the DNA TGTGCCAGCGGTCCTTTAGGCAACCTCTATGGCTACACCTTC.